This passage covers 29 T cell receptor beta chains from one sample sequenced in a study of long-term antiretroviral therapy in people with HIV. Running of the v3.0 immunoSEQ assay took place at survey level. Sequenced by immunoSEQ multiplex PCR; TCRdb stores in-frame clones only, minus some. This table has approximately 41,000 clones, 75% to 90% appearing once. Material: unsorted PBMCs, obtained 1.5 years after starting antiretroviral therapy. All receptors derive from a man in his late teens or twenties with HIV.

The V gene is TRBV28, the J gene TRBJ2-2; no clear D gene. Between the trimmed V and J ends, which lost 5 bases and 7 bases, there was a span of 14 bases. The CDR3 runs 14 residues. Germline CDR1 is MDHEN and CDR2 is SYDVKM. CDR3 sequence reads: CASSPGSLNGELFF. The CDR3 DNA reads TGTGCCAGCAGTCCCGGGTCCCTTAACGGGGAGCTGTTTTTT.

V gene TRBV7-2 combines with J gene TRBJ2-3, with D possibly TRBD2 on 5 matching bases. In germline, CDR1 is SGHTA, CDR2 FQGNSA. This CDR3 is built from 13 residues. The V and J ends lost 2 bases and 4 bases respectively, with 7 bases between them. This chain's CDR3 is CASSLYGADTQYF. The CDR3 bases are TGTGCCAGCAGCTTATACGGGGCAGATACGCAGTATTTT.

This clone was observed a few times. The chain links TRBV27 to TRBJ1-4, with D perhaps TRBD1 (5 bases). V shed 6 bases and J shed 8 bases, with 10 bases lying between them. This CDR3 has 12 amino acids. The germline gives CDR1 MNHEY, CDR2 SMNVEV (reference sequence). CDR3 protein: CASRGLGEKLFF. The CDR3 DNA is TGTGCCAGCAGGGGGCTCGGCGAAAAACTGTTTTTT.

The J gene is TRBJ1-5, the V gene TRBV7-2; TRBD1 matches at 8 bases. The junction had 5 bases not matched to a gene; V was cut back by 5 bases and J by 5 bases. This CDR3 has 14 residues. Germline V gene sequence: CDR1 SGHTA, CDR2 FQGNSA. Written as DNA, the CDR3 is TGTGCCAGCAGCATATACAGGGGGGATCAGCCCCAGCATTTT. It is translated as CASSIYRGDQPQHF.

The rearrangement links TRBV11-2 to TRBJ2-3, with TRBD2 matching over 7 bases. Germline CDR1 SGHAT, CDR2 FQNNGV. The CDR3 has 16 residues. V dropped 1 base and J dropped 0; count of bases not matched to a gene: 4. The CDR3 DNA reads TGTGCCAGCAGCTTAGGTCTAGCGGTAAGCACAGATACGCAGTATTTT. Encoded protein: CASSLGLAVSTDTQYF.

V gene TRBV27 combines with J gene TRBJ1-1; D call uncertain. Trimming pared 2 bases from V and 1 base from J, leaving 8 bases between. CDR1 MNHEY and CDR2 SMNVEV come from the germline V gene (reference sequence). CDR3 length: 14 residues. The CDR3 nucleotides are TGTGCCAGCAGTTTAGAGAACTCGAACACTGAAGCTTTCTTT. Amino acids: CASSLENSNTEAFF.

The rearrangement links TRBV7-2 to TRBJ2-5; the D is unclear. The CDR3 has 13 amino acids. Germline V gene data show CDR1 as SGHTA and CDR2 as FQGNSA. V lost 4 bases, J lost 5 bases, and 11 bases lay in between. CDR3 in DNA: TGTGCCAGCAGCTCTTACTCTCGGGAGACCCAGTACTTC. It yields the protein CASSSYSRETQYF.

The chain carries TRBV7-2 and TRBJ1-3; the match to TRBD1 covers 8 bases. Germline assignment: CDR1 SGHTA and CDR2 FQGNSA. This CDR3 has 15 amino acids. V was pared by 5 bases and J by 4 bases, with 7 bases of the junction left unmatched. CDR3 region: CASSPAGTGGNTIYF. In DNA, the CDR3 is TGTGCCAGCAGCCCGGCCGGGACAGGAGGAAACACCATATATTTT.

The CDR3, as DNA: TGTGCCAGCTCACCGACAAATATGAACACTGAAGCTTTCTTT. Protein: CASSPTNMNTEAFF. V is TRBV18 and J is TRBJ1-1; D is unresolved. V gave up 3 bases and J gave up 0 bases, with 8 bases separating them. The CDR3 contains 14 residues. In germline, CDR1 is KGHSH, CDR2 LQKENI.

V gene TRBV7-3 combines with J gene TRBJ2-1, with TRBD2 matching over 7 bases. This CDR3 comprises 16 residues. Trimming removed 5 bases from V and 1 base from J; junction bases left unmatched: 8. Germline V gene lookup returns CDR1 SGHTA and CDR2 FQGTGA. The CDR3 nucleotides are TGTGCCAGCAGCACGAGGGCGGGAGCGTCCTACAATGAGCAGTTCTTC. This sequence encodes CASSTRAGASYNEQFF.

This clone was detected a few times. The J gene is TRBJ2-7, the V gene TRBV7-2, with a tentative D call TRBD2 (6 bases). V dropped 2 bases and J dropped 2 bases, with 10 bases sitting between them. Germline lookup yields CDR1 SGHTA and CDR2 FQGNSA. This CDR3 contains 14 residues. The CDR3 is CASSLFGTPYEQYF. The DNA of the CDR3 is TGTGCCAGCAGCTTATTCGGGACTCCCTACGAGCAGTACTTC.

The chain is built from TRBV7-8 and TRBJ2-5; 9 bases line up with TRBD2. V dropped 5 bases and J dropped 6; count of bases not matched to a gene: 7. In germline, CDR1 is SGHVS, CDR2 FQNEAQ. The CDR3 is made up of 14 amino acids. The CDR3 protein is CASSSRGGEKTQYF. CDR3 in DNA: TGTGCCAGCAGCAGCCGCGGGGGGGAAAAGACCCAGTACTTC.

J is TRBJ1-3 and V is TRBV11-2; the D is unclear. Germline V gives CDR1 SGHAT, CDR2 FQNNGV. The CDR3 has 14 amino acids. V lost 5 bases and J 3 bases, leaving 11 bases between the germline ends. CDR3 residues: CASSPTDNGNTIYF. The CDR3 bases are TGTGCCAGCAGCCCGACCGACAATGGAAACACCATATATTTT.

The V call is TRBV19, the J call TRBJ1-2, with D maybe TRBD1 (5 bases). In germline, CDR1 is LNHDA, CDR2 SQIVND (reference sequence). Between the trimmed V and J ends, which lost 2 bases and 10 bases, there was a span of 17 bases. The CDR3 runs to 14 residues. CDR3 residues: CASSISNRRMDYTF. CDR3 bases: TGTGCCAGTAGTATAAGTAACAGGCGAATGGACTACACCTTC.

This clone was counted a few times. The V call is TRBV28, the J call TRBJ2-7; a weak D match, TRBD1 (5 bases). Germline CDR1 reads MDHEN; CDR2 reads SYDVKM. This CDR3 spans 11 amino acids. Trimming stripped 6 bases from V and 4 bases from J, with 7 bases between. The CDR3 nucleotides read TGTGCCAGCAGCCGACAGTACGAGCAGTACTTC. Translation: CASSRQYEQYF.

The V call is TRBV5-4, the J call TRBJ2-7, with unresolved D. The germline CDR1 and CDR2 sequences are SGHNT and YYREEE (reference sequence). The CDR3 runs to 14 residues. V lost 3 bases and J lost 3, with 13 bases in between. CDR3 in DNA: TGTGCCAGCAGCTCCCTCGGTACAGACTACGAGCAGTACTTC. Protein sequence: CASSSLGTDYEQYF.

V usage is TRBV18 and J usage is TRBJ2-7; D may be TRBD1 (6 bases). This CDR3 is 14 amino acids long. V gave up 3 bases and J gave up 4 bases, with 13 bases separating them. The germline V gene encodes CDR1 KGHSH and CDR2 LQKENI. The chain's CDR3 is CASSPGKGEYEQYF. The CDR3 coding sequence is TGTGCCAGCTCACCGGGAAAGGGGGAGTACGAGCAGTACTTC.

V gene TRBV18 combines with J gene TRBJ2-3, with D possibly matching TRBD1 (6 bases). This CDR3 region has 15 residues. CDR1 and CDR2 (germline): KGHSH, LQKENI. V lost 1 base and J lost 0, with 8 bases in between. In DNA, the CDR3 is TGTGCCAGCTCACCACTCGACAGGAGCACAGATACGCAGTATTTT. Its protein product is CASSPLDRSTDTQYF.

V usage is TRBV6-5 and J usage is TRBJ1-4; D remains ambiguous. The germline V and J ends were trimmed by 4 bases and 8 bases, with 8 bases remaining between them. This CDR3 contains 12 residues. Germline V gene sequence: CDR1 MNHEY, CDR2 SVGAGI. The chain's CDR3 is CASSSPAEKLFF. The CDR3 DNA is TGTGCCAGCAGTTCACCAGCGGAAAAACTGTTTTTT.

In the case of this clone: At one boundary the junction diverges from the germline segment, which might be a read error. The rearrangement links TRBV19 to TRBJ2-4, with D possibly matching TRBD2 (6 bases). CDR3 length: 11 amino acids. From germline, CDR1 is LNHDA and CDR2 SQIVND (reference sequence). CDR3 sequence: CASSTGGDWNF. In DNA, the CDR3 is TGTGCCAGTAGCACGGGCGGGGACTGGAACTTC. The entire variable domain, with the rest obtained from reference TRBV19 and TRBJ2-4, is as follows: DGGITQSPKYLFRKEGQNVTLSCEQNLNHDAMYWYRQDPGQGLRLIYYSQIVNDFQKGDIAEGYSVSREKKESFPLTVTSAQKNPTAFYLCASSTGGDWNFGAGTRLSVL.

In its sample, this clone was seen a few times. The chain is built from TRBV11-2 and TRBJ1-3, with D possibly matching TRBD1 (6 bases). The V end lost 0 bases, the J end lost 0 bases, and 12 bases lay between the germline ends. CDR3 length: 17 amino acids. CDR1 SGHAT and CDR2 FQNNGV come from the germline V gene. The CDR3 spells CASSLEAGAVSGNTIYF. The DNA for the CDR3 is TGTGCCAGCAGCTTAGAAGCAGGGGCAGTCTCTGGAAACACCATATATTTT. Drawing the rest from reference TRBV11-2 and TRBJ1-3, the complete variable domain is EAGVAQSPRYKIIEKRQSVAFWCNPISGHATLYWYQQILGQGPKLLIQFQNNGVVDDSQLPKDRFSAERLKGVDSTLKIQPAKLEDSAVYLCASSLEAGAVSGNTIYFGEGSWLTVV.

This clone was counted a single time. The chain carries TRBV27 and TRBJ1-5; TRBD1 matches 7 bases. Trimming took 4 bases from V and 4 from J; bases not matched to a gene: 7. The germline V gene has CDR1 MNHEY and CDR2 SMNVEV (reference sequence). The CDR3 spans 15 residues. The CDR3 spells CASSSATGFNQPQHF. CDR3 nucleotide sequence: TGTGCCAGCAGTTCCGCGACAGGGTTTAATCAGCCCCAGCATTTT.

The chain carries TRBV27 and TRBJ2-3; tentatively, D is TRBD1 or TRBD2 (5 bases each). In germline, CDR1 is MNHEY, CDR2 SMNVEV (reference sequence). The ends were cut back, 3 bases at V and 6 bases at J, with 13 bases in the middle. The CDR3 has 14 residues. CDR3 bases: TGTGCCAGCAGTTTGTGGGGACCGTCGGATACGCAGTATTTT. Translated: CASSLWGPSDTQYF.

This rearrangement joins TRBV18 to TRBJ1-5; a possible D gene is TRBD1 (6 bases). The CDR3 consists of 14 residues. The germline V and J ends were trimmed by 2 bases and 4 bases, with 9 bases remaining between them. Germline V gene lookup returns CDR1 KGHSH and CDR2 LQKENI. In DNA form, the CDR3 reads TGTGCCAGCTCACCAGTACAGGGTAATCAGCCCCAGCATTTT. Amino acid sequence: CASSPVQGNQPQHF.

V usage is TRBV7-2 and J usage is TRBJ2-7; 9 bases are shared with TRBD1. Germline V CDR1 and CDR2: SGHTA, FQGNSA. There are 14 residues in the CDR3. The V and J ends lost 1 base and 6 bases, in that order; junction bases with no gene match: 4. The DNA of the CDR3 is TGTGCCAGCAGCTTAGGGACAGGGGTGGGCGAGCAGTACTTC. Translating it yields CASSLGTGVGEQYF. Variable domain in full (rest from reference TRBV7-2 and TRBJ2-7): GAGVSQSPSNKVTEKGKDVELRCDPISGHTALYWYRQSLGQGLEFLIYFQGNSAPDKSGLPSDRFSAERTGGSVSTLTIQRTQQEDSAVYLCASSLGTGVGEQYFGPGTRLTVT.

The chain recombines TRBV6-5 with TRBJ2-3, with D possibly TRBD1 on 6 matching bases. Trimming shortened V by 2 bases and J by 4 bases, and 10 bases separated the two germline ends. Germline values: CDR1 MNHEY, CDR2 SVGAGI. CDR3 length: 14 residues. The CDR3 DNA reads TGTGCCAGCAGTTACCAGGGGAAGCCAGATACGCAGTATTTT. It codes for CASSYQGKPDTQYF.

The chain recombines TRBV21-1 with TRBJ2-7; TRBD1 is the table's D call, not checked against the DNA. TRBV21-1 is described as a pseudogene. The CDR3 is 10 amino acids. CDR3: CASTTYEQYF. Here the CDR3 DNA reads TGTGCCAGCACCACCTACGAGCAGTACTTC.

The chain has TRBV28 and TRBJ1-3, with 8 bases aligning to TRBD1. After removal of 3 bases from V and 4 bases from J, the junction contained 5 bases not matched to a gene. The CDR3 runs 15 residues. Germline values: CDR1 MDHEN, CDR2 SYDVKM. CDR3 DNA sequence: TGTGCCAGCAGTTTCCCAGGGGGCGTCGGAAACACCATATATTTT. Protein product: CASSFPGGVGNTIYF.

V gene TRBV2 combines with J gene TRBJ1-1; tentative D call: TRBD1 (6 bases). Germline V CDR1 and CDR2: SNHLY, FYNNEI. V lost 10 bases to trimming and J lost 0 bases, with 12 bases between them. The CDR3 length is 13 residues. Here the CDR3 DNA reads TGTGCCACAAGAGGACAGATGAACACTGAAGCTTTCTTT. It is translated as CATRGQMNTEAFF.